These T cell receptor beta chains were read from a single sample in a study of response to subunit inactivated influenza vaccine. TCRdb re-derived calls from the RT-PCR reads in MiXCR, one entry per CDR3 protein. The sample yields about 530,000 distinct CDR3 sequences, 13% seen once. The sample consisted of PBMCs from blood, taken roughly 45 days after vaccination. The receptors derive from a man over 45 who received an inactivated influenza vaccine. Each CDR3 is given without its conserved first and last residue. Each record gives: J gene, V gene, clone size, CDR3 protein. Not all rows give a size; the values are once, few, many and, for expanded clones, a class.

j_gene: TRBJ2-1
v_gene: TRBV9
abundance: -
CDR3aa: ASSHGTSGSLGNEQF

j_gene: TRBJ1-1
v_gene: TRBV12-3/TRBV12-4
abundance: few
CDR3aa: ASSPYRVRMNTEAF

j_gene: TRBJ2-3
v_gene: TRBV10-3
abundance: few
CDR3aa: AISALAGGQTDTQY

j_gene: TRBJ1-6
v_gene: TRBV9
abundance: few
CDR3aa: ASSVATESSPLH

j_gene: TRBJ2-1
v_gene: TRBV12-5
abundance: many
CDR3aa: ASGMGQNQF

j_gene: TRBJ2-7
v_gene: TRBV7-2
abundance: few
CDR3aa: ASSQTTGAKIYEQY

j_gene: TRBJ1-3
v_gene: TRBV20-1
abundance: few
CDR3aa: SALSGNTIY

j_gene: TRBJ1-1
v_gene: TRBV5-4
abundance: -
CDR3aa: ASSLGFGGNTEAF

j_gene: TRBJ2-2
v_gene: TRBV3-1
abundance: few
CDR3aa: ASSQGFERNTGELF

j_gene: TRBJ1-5
v_gene: TRBV25-1
abundance: -
CDR3aa: ASNHGGQPQH

j_gene: TRBJ2-7
v_gene: TRBV5-1
abundance: -
CDR3aa: ASSLRTVKRYEQY

j_gene: TRBJ2-7
v_gene: TRBV20-1
abundance: few
CDR3aa: SAPVAGSYEQY

j_gene: TRBJ2-7
v_gene: TRBV7-2
abundance: few
CDR3aa: ASSPRQASYEQY

j_gene: TRBJ2-2
v_gene: TRBV6-2/TRBV6-3
abundance: -
CDR3aa: ASSYSRGNTGELF

j_gene: TRBJ2-3
v_gene: TRBV5-1
abundance: -
CDR3aa: ASSFLLLGSGSGLHTQY

j_gene: TRBJ2-2
v_gene: TRBV24-1
abundance: many
CDR3aa: ATSAPTGSSGELF

j_gene: TRBJ2-3
v_gene: TRBV10-3
abundance: many
CDR3aa: AISVSSRAGEDTQY

j_gene: TRBJ2-1
v_gene: TRBV6-2/TRBV6-3
abundance: few
CDR3aa: ASSYALSYNEQF

j_gene: TRBJ1-1
v_gene: TRBV27
abundance: -
CDR3aa: ASGRDTEAF

j_gene: TRBJ2-1
v_gene: TRBV7-2
abundance: -
CDR3aa: ASSLDSGSSYNEQF

j_gene: TRBJ2-3
v_gene: TRBV9
abundance: -
CDR3aa: ASRDGTGGGTDTQY

j_gene: TRBJ2-1
v_gene: TRBV10-3
abundance: -
CDR3aa: AISKLAGESSYNEQF

j_gene: TRBJ2-7
v_gene: TRBV7-2
abundance: -
CDR3aa: ASSPPGLRRREQY

j_gene: TRBJ2-3
v_gene: TRBV28
abundance: few
CDR3aa: ASSLWVAATSTDTQY

j_gene: TRBJ1-5
v_gene: TRBV24-1
abundance: many
CDR3aa: ATQPTGPSNQPQH